Listed here are 16 T cell receptor beta chains from one sample, sequenced in a study of identical twins. TCRdb itself ran the 5' RACE reads through MiXCR, one entry per CDR3 protein. The table includes approximately 890,000 distinct CDR3 sequences, 9% to 15% detected once. These data also formed part of another study, on yellow fever vaccine responses in identical twins.

Sequencing input: PBMCs. The receptors derive from a woman aged 18-29 years in good health.

V gene TRBV19 combines with J gene TRBJ1-5; maybe TRBD1 (5 bases). Germline loops: CDR1 LNHDA, CDR2 SQIVND (reference sequence). The CDR3 loop spans 13 amino acids. The V end lost 7 bases, the J end lost 5 bases, and 12 bases lay between the germline ends. This CDR3 reads CASTLLGDQPQHF. The CDR3, as DNA: TGTGCCAGTACCCTCCTGGGGGATCAGCCCCAGCATTTT. The full variable domain, with the rest looked up from reference TRBV19 and TRBJ1-5, is DGGITQSPKYLFRKEGQNVTLSCEQNLNHDAMYWYRQDPGQGLRLIYYSQIVNDFQKGDIAEGYSVSREKKESFPLTVTSAQKNPTAFYLCASTLLGDQPQHFGDGTRLSIL.

This clonotype came up a few times. V and J are TRBV29-1 and TRBJ1-1, with 7 bases fitting TRBD1. The CDR3 has 13 residues. J was trimmed by 3 bases and V by 8 bases; bases with no gene match: 9. CDR1 and CDR2 (germline): SQVTM, ANQGSEA. CDR3 loop: CSPFSGGYTEAFF. The CDR3 nucleotides read TGCAGCCCTTTTTCAGGGGGGTACACTGAAGCTTTCTTT.

This clonotype occurred a few times. The chain combines TRBV27 with TRBJ2-1; D remains ambiguous. Deletions cut 6 bases from V and 0 bases from J, with 12 bases between. The CDR3 runs 15 residues. Germline loops: CDR1 MNHEY, CDR2 SMNVEV (reference sequence). CDR3 DNA sequence: TGTGCCAGCAGCCTCAACTGGGACTCCTACAATGAGCAGTTCTTC. Its translation: CASSLNWDSYNEQFF.

There are a few counts of this clonotype. This sequence joins TRBV29-1 and TRBJ2-1, with 10 bases matching TRBD2. Per the germline V gene, CDR1 is SQVTM and CDR2 is ANQGSEA. The CDR3 loop spans 13 amino acids. The V and J ends lost 6 bases and 6 bases, in that order; junction bases with no gene match: 5. CDR3 DNA: TGCAGCGTAGAGCGGGGGGGCCTCAATGAGCAGTTCTTC. Translation: CSVERGGLNEQFF.

The chain uses TRBV19 and TRBJ2-7; 8 bases agree with TRBD2. V shed 5 bases, J shed 1 base, and the junction held 7 bases outside the gene matches. The CDR3 runs to 15 residues. Germline assignment: CDR1 LNHDA and CDR2 SQIVND (reference sequence). CDR3 nucleotides: TGTGCCAGTAGTTCCGGGCGGGGGGCATCCTACGAGCAGTACGTC. Amino acid sequence: CASSSGRGASYEQYV.

This clonotype was observed a handful of times. The chain joins TRBV10-3 to TRBJ2-7; the match to TRBD2 covers 10 bases. Germline CDR1 reads ENHRY; CDR2 reads SYGVKD. This CDR3 is built from 16 residues. V lost 0 bases to trimming and J lost 2 bases; unmatched junction nucleotides: 4. CDR3 region: CAISESGTSVPYEQYF. The DNA for the CDR3 is TGTGCCATCAGTGAGTCTGGGACTAGCGTACCCTACGAGCAGTACTTC.

This chain links TRBV2 with TRBJ2-2; tentatively, D is TRBD2 (6 bases). CDR1 and CDR2 from the germline V gene are SNHLY and FYNNEI. This CDR3 has 15 residues. The V and J ends lost 2 bases and 0 bases respectively, with 7 bases between them. CDR3 loop: CASSETGANTGELFF. The CDR3 nucleotides are TGTGCCAGCAGTGAAACGGGGGCGAACACCGGGGAGCTGTTTTTT.

This clonotype was picked up many times. The chain recombines TRBV12-3 or TRBV12-4 with TRBJ1-1; possible D gene TRBD1, 5 bases. V dropped 4 bases and J dropped 3 bases, with 9 bases sitting between them. This CDR3 spans 13 amino acids. The CDR3 DNA is TGTGCCAGCAGTTCCTCAGGGTACACTGAAGCTTTCTTT. Translated, it gives CASSSSGYTEAFF.

This clonotype was counted many times. The V call is TRBV9, the J call TRBJ1-2; 7 nucleotides agree with TRBD1. The CDR3 sequence is 16 residues long. Germline-derived CDR1 and CDR2 are SGDLS and YYNGEE. With 0 bases clipped from V and 4 bases from J, the junction kept 9 bases outside the gene matches. The CDR3 sequence: CASSVALDRNFYGYTF. As DNA, the CDR3 is TGTGCCAGCAGCGTAGCCCTGGACAGGAACTTCTATGGCTACACCTTC.

This chain connects TRBV3-1 to TRBJ2-7, with unresolved D. CDR1 LGHDT and CDR2 YNNKEL come from the germline V gene (reference sequence). This CDR3 has 14 amino acids. Trimming took off 0 bases at V and 4 bases at J, with 10 bases between the two ends. The CDR3 coding sequence is TGTGCCAGCAGCCAAGACTTTTCCAATTACGAGCAGTACTTC. This sequence encodes CASSQDFSNYEQYF.

In its sample, this clonotype was seen a few times. The J gene is TRBJ2-3, the V gene TRBV9; D is perhaps TRBD1 or TRBD2 (5 bases each). This CDR3 contains 15 residues. Trimming took off 0 bases at V and 6 bases at J, with 14 bases between the two ends. CDR1 and CDR2 (germline): SGDLS, YYNGEE. DNA of the CDR3: TGTGCCAGCAGCGTAGAAGGCTCTTGGGGGGATACGCAGTATTTT. This encodes CASSVEGSWGDTQYF.

J is TRBJ2-3 and V is TRBV11-2; no clear D gene. Germline CDR1 SGHAT, CDR2 FQNNGV. The V end lost 5 bases, the J end lost 6 bases, and 12 bases lay between the germline ends. CDR3 length: 13 amino acids. This CDR3 is CASSPEVKDTQYF. The CDR3 DNA follows: TGTGCCAGCAGCCCCGAGGTGAAGGATACGCAGTATTTT.

The chain is built from TRBV14 and TRBJ2-7; 8 bases align to TRBD2. This CDR3 comprises 14 residues. Germline CDR1 SGHDN, CDR2 FVKESK. V lost 5 bases to trimming and J lost 3 bases; unmatched junction nucleotides: 6. DNA of the CDR3: TGTGCCAGCAGCTTAGCGGGAAAGGGCTACGAGCAGTACTTC. It yields the protein CASSLAGKGYEQYF.

This clonotype showed up many times. V gene TRBV12-3 or TRBV12-4 combines with J gene TRBJ2-7; 9 bases match TRBD1. J was trimmed by 6 bases and V by 6 bases; bases with no gene match: 3. The CDR3 consists of 12 residues. The CDR3 coding sequence is TGTGCCAGCAGCTGGACAGGGGTCGAGCAGTACTTC. Translation: CASSWTGVEQYF.

This clonotype has only one observation. At one end, the junction sequence differs from germline, possibly due to a read error. The chain uses TRBV19 and TRBJ2-1, with 10 positions matching TRBD2. The germline V gene has CDR1 LNHDA and CDR2 SQIVND (reference sequence). CDR3 length: 14 amino acids. CDR3 sequence (DNA): TGTGCCAGCAGTATGTTGAGCGGGAGGGGAGAGCAGTTCTTC. It encodes CASSMLSGRGEQFF.

J is TRBJ2-7 and V is TRBV28, with 8 bases aligning to TRBD2. The CDR3 covers 12 residues. Germline V lookup: CDR1 MDHEN, CDR2 SYDVKM. V was pared by 5 bases and J by 7 bases, with 4 bases of the junction left unmatched. The CDR3 loop reads CASSSGLAEQYV. The CDR3 DNA is TGTGCCAGCAGTAGTGGACTAGCAGAGCAGTACGTC.